This TCR beta chain came from a study of PD-1 blockade in classical Hodgkin lymphoma (dated by TCRdb to about 2020). Regarding the research as a whole: Nivolumab dosing was 3 mg/kg intravenously every 2 weeks, continuing until either disease progression or unacceptable toxicity. The study used TCR beta sequencing and CyTOF to define a peripheral blood immune signature of response to PD-1 blockade in classical Hodgkin lymphoma. General conclusions and limits of the study: Lower diversity was observed in patients in whom nivolumab was started less than 1 year after ASCT, and these patients were excluded from later analyses so that confounding by immune reconstitution would be avoided. Baseline TCR diversity was reported to be lower in newly diagnosed patients than in healthy donors and to be lower still in relapsed/refractory patients. Among trial patients, those achieving complete response had baseline diversity similar to that of newly diagnosed patients, while diversity was significantly lower in partial responders and progressors. The study was restricted to a single clinical trial cohort, and the causes of repertoire differences, possibly disease activity or prior therapy, were left undefined. CD4+ but not CD8+ TCR diversity rose significantly by C4D1 (p=0.0027 vs p=0.16), most apparent in complete responders (p=0.02).

Genomic DNA was isolated using the Qiagen DNeasy kit from unsorted PBMCs as well as from negatively selected CD4+ and CD8+ fractions. Amplification of TCR beta CDR3 regions was done by immunoSEQ multiplex PCR with primers that anneal to V and J segments. A synthetic immune receptor repertoire was used to minimize amplification bias, and any residual bias was removed computationally once sequencing was done. The study's own analysis went as follows. Custom Python scripts were used to quantify repertoire diversity as the Shannon entropy index. Unsorted, CD4+ and CD8+ repertoires were analyzed separately, except for combined analyses in which CD4+ and CD8+ sequences were merged in silico. A clone was considered expanded if an increase in frequency of at least 2-fold after treatment relative to C1D1 was found, and a pseudocount of 0.5 was applied to clones undetected at baseline. Singleton clones were defined as clones with 0 or 1 copy at C1D1, and non-singleton clones were defined as clones with 2 or more copies. Clones expanded in unsorted samples were labelled as CD4+, CD8+ or unknown by matching protein sequences in sorted samples from the same patient. Wilcoxon tests on paired samples were used to test diversity changes from C1D1 to C4D1. Not all clones reach the TCRdb copy of this immuneACCESS table, which keeps in-frame sequences only. Checked studies attribute under half of the gap to unresolved V genes and leave the rest unexplained. That table is the source of V, J and clone size, and D and trimming were worked out from the DNA. The sample yields around 23,000 clones; more than 70% were counted once. The ten largest make up about an eighth of the sample.

V has 1 base trimmed and J has 7 bases trimmed; junction bases matching no gene number 15. Spanning cysteine to phenylalanine, the CDR3 consists of 17 amino acids. This entry keeps only the CDR3 DNA: 51 bases, framed from base 1. Based on the germline V gene, the CDR1 and CDR2 sequences are LGHNA and YSLEER. This clone appeared a few times. Which antigen it targets is not known. No base quality values were provided; no much bigger clone lies one nucleotide off. Explained via the paper, the time point label denotes: cycle 4 day 1 (C4D1), after more than five weeks of nivolumab. Every trial patient had relapsed after autologous stem cell transplantation, and cohorts A, B and C differed in prior brentuximab vedotin exposure. The trial cohort comprised some 60 patients with relapsed/refractory classical Hodgkin lymphoma whose best overall responses were complete response, partial response or progressive disease. Trial patients were treated with single-agent nivolumab in the multi-cohort phase II CheckMate 205 trial. An independent review committee assessed best overall response by applying the 2007 International Working Group response criteria. Trial PBMCs were collected immediately before nivolumab initiation (C1D1) and during therapy at cycle 2 day 1 and cycle 4 day 1. Peripheral blood was collected in 8 mL Vacutainer Cell Preparation Tubes, from which PBMCs were isolated by centrifugation and then cryopreserved.

This TCR derives from a human donor with classical Hodgkin lymphoma. The chain was built from TRBV4-3 and TRBJ2-7, with 8 bases aligning to TRBD2. Sequencing used peripheral blood mononuclear cells (PBMCs), obtained before the fourth cycle of nivolumab. The CDR3 sequence is CASSQVASGTRSKEQYF. The DNA sequence follows: TGCGCCAGCAGCCAAGTTGCTTCCGGGACTAGGAGTAAGGAGCAGTACTTC.